The 32 T cell receptor beta chains reported below all come from one sample, sequenced in a study of CD8 T cells in ankylosing spondylitis. Which antigens these TCRs recognize remains unknown. TCRdb used MiXCR to reprocess the 5' RACE reads, holding one entry per CDR3 protein. The data contain around 770,000 distinct CDR3 sequences, roughly 19% of them seen just once; the ten biggest clones take up around 20%. Points from the study as a whole: A motif of fewer than ten highly homologous TCR beta variants was seen as apparently characteristic of ankylosing spondylitis blood.

Sequenced input: blood, either unsorted or a sorted T cell fraction (not recorded which). These receptors originate from a male donor with ankylosing spondylitis.

CDR3 amino acids: CATSMPSSPSEVTGELFF. The CDR3 nucleotides are TGTGCCACCAGCATGCCTTCATCCCCGTCGGAGGTCACCGGGGAGCTGTTTTTT. V is TRBV15 and J is TRBJ2-2, with TRBD2 as a possible D gene (5 bases). Trimming took off 4 bases at V and 4 bases at J, with 22 bases between the two ends. This CDR3 region has 18 residues. Germline values: CDR1 LNHNV, CDR2 YYDKDF (reference sequence).

This clonotype was seen only once. This rearrangement joins TRBV12-3 or TRBV12-4 to TRBJ2-1; D is uncertain. V lost 2 bases to trimming and J lost 8 bases, with 13 bases between them. The CDR3 runs 14 residues. Here the CDR3 DNA reads TGTGCCAGCAGTTTATTTTCCTCCGAATATGAGCAGTTCTTC. Protein sequence: CASSLFSSEYEQFF.

This clonotype was observed once. This chain uses TRBV5-1 with TRBJ2-3; 15 bases agree with TRBD2. The junction had 12 bases not matched to a gene; V was cut back by 0 bases and J by 4 bases. CDR3 length: 20 amino acids. Looked up from germline, CDR1 is SGHRS and CDR2 is YFSETQ. In DNA form, the CDR3 reads TGCGCCAGCAGCTTGGGTCCGTGGACTAGCGGGGGGGCCGGGTCAGATACGCAGTATTTT. Its protein product is CASSLGPWTSGGAGSDTQYF.

The table lists this clonotype with many counts. CDR3 sequence (DNA): TGCGCCAGCAGCCAAGGGGTTACGGCGGAGGAAGCTTTCTTT. This encodes CASSQGVTAEEAFF. The chain links TRBV4-3 to TRBJ1-1; D is undetermined. Germline assignment: CDR1 LGHNA and CDR2 YSLEER. This CDR3 region has 14 residues. The V and J ends lost 1 base and 8 bases respectively, with 14 bases between them.

This sequence joins TRBV28 and TRBJ2-7, with 8 bases matching TRBD1. This CDR3 region has 17 residues. The germline V gene has CDR1 MDHEN and CDR2 SYDVKM. The ends lost 1 base at V and 0 bases at J; junction bases unmatched: 8. The DNA of the CDR3 is TGTGCCAGCAGTTTATTCACAGGGGGATTCAGCTCCTACGAGCAGTACTTC. As protein: CASSLFTGGFSSYEQYF.

The J gene is TRBJ1-2, the V gene TRBV12-3 or TRBV12-4; no reliable D call. V gave up 6 bases and J gave up 6 bases, with 17 bases separating them. CDR3 length: 14 residues. This CDR3 is CASSPPGSWDGYTF. CDR3 sequence (DNA): TGTGCCAGCAGCCCCCCGGGATCCTGGGATGGCTACACCTTC.

This clonotype was counted a few times. The chain links TRBV12-3 or TRBV12-4 to TRBJ2-5; no firm D call. With 4 bases removed from V and 2 bases from J, the gap between germline ends came to 8 bases. The CDR3 is 13 amino acids. The CDR3 here is CASSSKTQETQYF. CDR3 DNA: TGTGCCAGCAGTTCGAAAACTCAAGAGACCCAGTACTTC.

This clonotype was seen only a few times. This rearrangement joins TRBV29-1 to TRBJ2-1; 10 nucleotides line up with TRBD2. The CDR3 length is 14 residues. Germline-derived CDR1 and CDR2 are SQVTM and ANQGSEA. J gave up 9 bases and V 3 bases, and 8 bases lay outside the gene matches. The CDR3 bases are TGCAGCGTTGAGGGAGCGGGAGGGCACGGTGAGCAGTTCTTC. It yields the protein CSVEGAGGHGEQFF.

This clonotype appeared a few times. The V gene is TRBV21-1, the J gene TRBJ2-7; TRBD1, as called in the table, went unchecked against the DNA. TRBV21-1 is described as a pseudogene. This CDR3 is built from 19 residues. DNA for the CDR3: TGTGCCAGCGGACAGGCAAGGTATCGCAGAAGGCCCCCCTCCTACGAGCAGTACTTC. Amino acid sequence: CASGQARYRRRPPSYEQYF.

The genes are TRBV10-3 and TRBJ2-5; 10 bases fit TRBD2. Germline V CDR1 and CDR2: ENHRY, SYGVKD. Germline trimming cut 10 bases from V and 4 bases from J; bases unmatched to any gene: 15. The CDR3 loop spans 16 amino acids. The CDR3 nucleotides read TGTGCCACCTCGGGGGCTAGCGGGAGTGAGTTAGAGACCCAGTACTTC. Amino acids: CATSGASGSELETQYF.

The chain combines TRBV20-1 with TRBJ2-2; 9 bases are shared with TRBD2. The CDR3 loop spans 13 amino acids. The ends lost 5 bases at V and 6 bases at J; junction bases unmatched: 4. Germline V CDR1 and CDR2: DFQATT, SNEGSKA (reference sequence). CDR3 loop: CSARREGPGELFF. CDR3 DNA sequence: TGCAGTGCTCGGCGGGAGGGCCCCGGGGAGCTGTTTTTT.

The rearrangement joins TRBV4-2 to TRBJ2-7; a weak D match, TRBD2 (5 bases). This CDR3 comprises 17 residues. V was shortened by 0 bases and J by 1 base, with 16 bases between the two germline ends. Germline values: CDR1 LGHNA, CDR2 YNFKEQ. CDR3: CASSQDSERLSSYEQYF. DNA for the CDR3: TGTGCCAGCAGCCAAGATTCCGAGCGACTAAGTTCCTACGAGCAGTACTTC.

This clonotype was seen only a few times. The chain joins TRBV4-1 to TRBJ2-3; no definite D call. The germline CDR1 and CDR2 sequences are MGHRA and YSYEKL. Trimming pared 3 bases from V and 1 base from J, leaving 8 bases between. The CDR3 has 14 amino acids. CDR3 in amino acids: CASSQADGTDTQYF. The CDR3 DNA sequence: TGCGCCAGCAGCCAGGCGGATGGCACAGATACGCAGTATTTT.

The genes are TRBV20-1 and TRBJ1-1; a weak D match, TRBD1 (6 bases). CDR1 and CDR2 from the germline V gene are DFQATT and SNEGSKA (reference sequence). The CDR3 totals 17 residues. V lost 0 bases and J lost 1, with 18 bases in between. CDR3 in amino acids: CSARDWGGQPSNTEAFF. The DNA for the CDR3 is TGCAGTGCTAGAGATTGGGGGGGCCAACCTTCGAACACTGAAGCTTTCTTT.

J is TRBJ2-5 and V is TRBV25-1; 15 nucleotides agree with TRBD2. Per germline, CDR1 MGHDK and CDR2 SYGVNS. With V trimmed by 3 bases and J by 2 bases, 7 bases remained unmatched. This CDR3 is 18 amino acids long. In DNA form, the CDR3 reads TGTGCCAGCAGTGATCCCGGGACTAGCGGGGGGTATCAAGAGACCCAGTACTTC. This sequence encodes CASSDPGTSGGYQETQYF.

This chain links TRBV15 with TRBJ1-5; TRBD1 agrees at 7 bases. V lost 4 bases to trimming and J lost 0 bases; unmatched junction nucleotides: 3. The CDR3 spans 15 residues. Per the germline V gene, CDR1 is LNHNV and CDR2 is YYDKDF (reference sequence). The CDR3 here is CATSKGQPSNQPQHF. DNA of the CDR3: TGTGCCACCAGCAAGGGACAGCCTAGCAATCAGCCCCAGCATTTT.

J is TRBJ1-2 and V is TRBV7-2; no firm D call. This CDR3 is 14 amino acids long. Trimming took 5 bases from V and 1 from J, leaving 11 bases between them. Germline V gene sequence: CDR1 SGHTA, CDR2 FQGNSA. The CDR3, as DNA: TGTGCCAGCAGCCCAAGACAAGATAACTATGGCTACACCTTC. Its translation: CASSPRQDNYGYTF.

This rearrangement joins TRBV12-5 to TRBJ1-6, with D maybe TRBD1 (5 bases). V was shortened by 6 bases and J by 4 bases, with 10 bases between the two germline ends. The CDR3 contains 14 residues. Germline V gene data show CDR1 as LGHNT and CDR2 as FRNRAP. CDR3 amino acids: CASGTGAYNSPLHF. The DNA of the CDR3 is TGTGCTAGTGGCACCGGGGCTTATAATTCACCCCTCCACTTT. Based on the CDR3 plus reference TRBV12-5 and TRBJ1-6, the full variable domain is DARVTQTPRHKVTEMGQEVTMRCQPILGHNTVFWYRQTMMQGLELLAYFRNRAPLDDSGMPKDRFSAEMPDATLATLKIQPSEPRDSAVYFCASGTGAYNSPLHFGNGTRLTVT.

The chain joins TRBV6-5 to TRBJ2-1; D ambiguous. The CDR3 extends over 15 amino acids. The V end was cut by 0 bases, the J end by 7 bases, with 13 bases between. Germline V CDR1 and CDR2: MNHEY, SVGAGI. The CDR3 coding sequence is TGTGCCAGCAGTTACTCGATACTTGGCAGTAATGAGCAGTTCTTC. Protein product: CASSYSILGSNEQFF.

In this sample, this clonotype turned up a few times. The rearrangement links TRBV5-1 to TRBJ1-1, with no clear D. The CDR3 length is 15 residues. Germline V lookup: CDR1 SGHRS, CDR2 YFSETQ. V gave up 1 base and J gave up 1 base, with 11 bases separating them. Here the CDR3 reads CASSLNEGWNTEAFF. The DNA of the CDR3 is TGCGCCAGCAGCTTGAACGAGGGTTGGAACACTGAAGCTTTCTTT.

The chain recombines TRBV12-3 or TRBV12-4 with TRBJ1-5, with a possible D match to TRBD1 (6 bases). The CDR3 is made up of 15 amino acids. Between the trimmed V and J ends, which lost 6 bases and 5 bases, there was a span of 17 bases. The CDR3 here is CASSLYRALDQPQHF. CDR3 coding DNA: TGTGCCAGCAGCCTATACAGGGCCCTCGATCAGCCCCAGCATTTT.

The gene calls are TRBV10-3 and TRBJ2-1, with 12 bases fitting TRBD2. The CDR3 is 14 residues long. Germline trimming cut 6 bases from V and 6 bases from J; bases unmatched to any gene: 3. Germline V lookup: CDR1 ENHRY, CDR2 SYGVKD. CDR3 nucleotides: TGTGCCATCAGCGGACTAGCGGGAATCAATGAGCAGTTCTTC. It translates to CAISGLAGINEQFF.

The V call is TRBV18, the J call TRBJ2-3; 8 nucleotides match TRBD2. This CDR3 has 16 amino acids. CDR1 and CDR2 from the germline V gene are KGHSH and LQKENI. Trimming removed 0 bases from V and 5 bases from J; junction bases left unmatched: 7. The CDR3 sequence: CASSPPIGGDGDTQYF. The CDR3, as DNA: TGTGCCAGCTCACCACCAATCGGGGGGGATGGAGATACGCAGTATTTT.

This clonotype has more than one count but fewer than ten. The gene calls are TRBV29-1 and TRBJ2-5, with 7 bases that match TRBD2. Germline V gene data show CDR1 as SQVTM and CDR2 as ANQGSEA. Germline trimming cut 7 bases from V and 4 bases from J; bases unmatched to any gene: 6. The CDR3 covers 12 residues. The CDR3 nucleotides read TGCAGCGCCGGGACTACAGTAGAGACCCAGTACTTC. This translates into CSAGTTVETQYF.

The J gene is TRBJ1-1, the V gene TRBV6-1; TRBD1 agrees at 10 bases. CDR1 is MNHNS, CDR2 SASEGT, per germline. The CDR3 totals 17 residues. V gave up 6 bases and J gave up 0 bases; unmatched junction bases: 10. The CDR3 spells CASRAGTGVPMNTEAFF. The CDR3 region has the DNA TGTGCCAGCAGGGCCGGGACAGGGGTCCCCATGAACACTGAAGCTTTCTTT.

V and J are TRBV28 and TRBJ2-7; D is possibly TRBD2 (6 bases). The germline V and J ends were trimmed by 4 bases and 0 bases, with 16 bases remaining between them. The CDR3 extends over 16 amino acids. Germline V CDR1 and CDR2: MDHEN, SYDVKM. The CDR3 region is CASSSLGTGDSYEQYF. In DNA, the CDR3 is TGTGCCAGCAGTTCCTTAGGGACTGGGGACTCCTACGAGCAGTACTTC.

The chain is built from TRBV7-2 and TRBJ2-7; 7 bases agree with TRBD1. The V and J ends lost 5 bases and 7 bases, in that order; junction bases with no gene match: 11. This CDR3 is built from 14 residues. Germline CDR1 is SGHTA and CDR2 is FQGNSA. The CDR3 DNA reads TGTGCCAGCAGCCCTACGACAGGGATGAGTGAGCAGTACTTC. This sequence encodes CASSPTTGMSEQYF.

There are a few counts of this clonotype. The chain employs TRBV12-3 or TRBV12-4 and TRBJ2-1, with 11 bases identical to TRBD2. V lost 6 bases, J lost 0 bases, and 7 bases stayed unmatched. The CDR3 has 17 amino acids. The chain's CDR3 is CASSTTSGVPSYNEQFF. CDR3 bases: TGTGCCAGCAGCACGACTAGCGGGGTTCCCTCCTACAATGAGCAGTTCTTC.

This sequence joins TRBV5-1 and TRBJ2-3, with a weak D call TRBD2 (6 bases). There are 14 residues in the CDR3. Germline CDR1 is SGHRS and CDR2 is YFSETQ. Trimming shortened V by 4 bases and J by 4 bases, and 13 bases separated the two germline ends. CDR3 DNA: TGCGCCAGCAGCCCTCGACTAGACGCAGATACGCAGTATTTT. Translation gives CASSPRLDADTQYF.

Worth noting for this clonotype: One end of the junction is discordant with germline, which a read error may explain. This chain links TRBV29-1 with TRBJ1-1, with D possibly TRBD1 on 6 matching bases. The CDR3 loop spans 12 amino acids. CDR1 is SQVTM, CDR2 ANQGSEA, per germline. DNA of the CDR3: TGCAGCGATGAAGAAGGGGGTACTGAAGCTTTCTTT. Its translation is CSDEEGGTEAFF.

The chain joins TRBV19 to TRBJ1-1; D may be TRBD1 (5 bases). The CDR3 spans 14 residues. Germline V gives CDR1 LNHDA, CDR2 SQIVND (reference sequence). V was trimmed by 4 bases and J by 7 bases, leaving 16 bases between them. The CDR3 here is CASSRGELNGEAFF. The DNA for the CDR3 is TGTGCCAGTAGTAGAGGGGAACTCAATGGTGAAGCTTTCTTT.

This clonotype was seen only a few times. J is TRBJ2-1 and V is TRBV14; D is ambiguous. Germline V gives CDR1 SGHDN, CDR2 FVKESK. The V end lost 3 bases, the J end lost 12 bases, and 12 bases lay between the germline ends. This CDR3 is built from 12 residues. The CDR3 spells CASSQIWARQFF. The CDR3 DNA follows: TGTGCCAGCAGCCAGATTTGGGCTCGGCAGTTCTTC.